This TCR beta chain came from a study of blood T cell repertoires in COVID-19. Study-level information: PBMCs, B-cell-depleted T cells, or T cells provided the cDNA or gDNA that made up the material.

V dropped 1 base and J dropped 1 base, with 11 bases sitting between them. CDR3 size: 15 residues. Germline CDR1 is SGHRS and CDR2 is YFSETQ. Generated by immunoSEQ multiplex PCR, the TCRdb table keeps only in-frame clones and is missing some. The sample includes approximately 81,000 clones, about nine tenths seen only once; the top ten take under 2%. Material: peripheral blood. This chain links TRBV5-1 with TRBJ1-1; D unresolved. This TCR came from a woman aged 50 to 60 in a cohort sampled during active COVID-19. CDR3 DNA sequence: TGCGCCAGCAGCTTGAGGCAAGCAGGGAACACTGAAGCTTTCTTT. It encodes CASSLRQAGNTEAFF.